These T cell receptor beta chains were read from a single sample in a study of identical twins. TCRdb re-called the 5' RACE reads with MiXCR, one entry per CDR3 protein. The data contain 200,000 to 250,000 distinct CDR3 sequences, 7% to 8.5% of them singletons. The sample was also linked to a second study, of yellow fever vaccine responses in identical twins.

The specimen sequenced was CD8+ T cells sorted from blood. The receptor source for this set is a woman younger than 35 in good health. The CDR3 runs from the conserved cysteine through the conserved F or W.

J gene,V gene,CDR3 protein
TRBJ2-1,TRBV27,CASSLSGPYNEQFF
TRBJ2-3,TRBV3-1,CASSQGQGHADTQYF
TRBJ2-1,TRBV11-2,CASSLAAGLTNNEQFF
TRBJ2-1,TRBV15,CATSSGLAIGEQFF
TRBJ2-3,TRBV29-1,CSVKALDSDTQYF
TRBJ2-2,TRBV27,CASSLSVGNTGELFF
TRBJ2-1,TRBV7-9,CASSERDRQGEQFF
TRBJ2-2,TRBV27,CASSFSGSGELFF
TRBJ2-2,TRBV6-5,CASSYWGRGAYTGELFF
TRBJ2-1,TRBV6-2/TRBV6-3,CASTNAGGLSYNEQFF
TRBJ2-5,TRBV10-2,CASREDANQETQYF
TRBJ2-2,TRBV6-1,CASLPTGFAGELFF
TRBJ2-1,TRBV20-1,CSAQGGGGINEQFF
TRBJ2-7,TRBV10-3,CATRAVEQYF
TRBJ2-1,TRBV5-1,CASSGGVYNEQFF
TRBJ2-5,TRBV9,CASSGDSQETQYF
TRBJ2-1,TRBV20-1,CSARDLEGASYNEQFF
TRBJ2-1,TRBV5-1,CASSLAGGPQYNEQFF
TRBJ2-5,TRBV20-1,CSARDGTGEKYQETQYF
TRBJ2-3,TRBV5-4,CASSLGLAASTDTQYF
TRBJ2-1,TRBV4-2,CASSQVRGTGEDEQFF
TRBJ2-7,TRBV9,CASSGDVGQGSYEQYF
TRBJ2-1,TRBV20-1,CSATPGTSLNEQFF
TRBJ2-6,TRBV11-1,CASSPATVSSGANVLTF
TRBJ2-3,TRBV12-3/TRBV12-4,CASSRLAGADTQYF
TRBJ2-7,TRBV7-2,CASSLGLAEPYEQYF
TRBJ2-1,TRBV7-8,CASSLSRVDNEQFF
TRBJ2-7,TRBV5-1,CASSGTGLAGGEQYF
TRBJ2-7,TRBV5-1,CASSSGQGSSYEQYF
TRBJ2-1,TRBV6-1,CASSEGLEWNEQFF
TRBJ2-7,TRBV4-1,CASSPDGTASYEQYF
TRBJ2-3,TRBV20-1,CSARDLEGFTDTQYF
TRBJ1-5,TRBV7-3,CASSPYRNSNQPQHF